The 25 T cell receptor beta chains below all came from one sample that was sequenced in a study of T-cell reconstitution after alpha-beta-depleted transplantation in children. Unique molecular identifiers featured in how the TCRbeta library was prepared. TCRdb fed the PCR reads into MiXCR, producing one record per CDR3 protein. The sample comprises hundreds of thousands of distinct CDR3 sequences, approximately 11% of which are singletons, and 28% rests with the top ten. The specimen comprised PBMCs, sampled before TCRalphabeta/CD19-depleted stem cell transplant. The receptor source for this set is a child in the first two years of life with acute myeloid leukemia, due to receive a stem cell transplant.

This clonotype was counted at least ten times. The chain combines TRBV12-3 or TRBV12-4 with TRBJ2-3, with D maybe TRBD2 (7 bases). With 7 bases removed from V and 2 bases from J, the gap between germline ends came to 13 bases. The CDR3 contains 14 residues. Written as DNA, the CDR3 is TGTGCCAGCACCGGGGGGCTACCCACAGATACGCAGTATTTT. It codes for CASTGGLPTDTQYF.

In this sample, this clonotype turned up many times. V and J are TRBV18 and TRBJ2-3, with TRBD2 identical over 8 bases. J lost 1 base, V lost 3 bases, and 3 bases had no gene match. The CDR3 covers 15 residues. From germline, CDR1 is KGHSH and CDR2 LQKENI. The CDR3 sequence is CASSPTTSGTDTQYF. In DNA form, the CDR3 reads TGTGCCAGCTCACCGACGACTAGCGGCACAGATACGCAGTATTTT.

A remark on this clonotype: Given a much more abundant clone one base away, this may be a read error. J is TRBJ1-3 and V is TRBV14; D is undetermined. This CDR3 spans 14 amino acids. CDR1 is SGHDN and CDR2 is FVKESK in the germline V gene. DNA for the CDR3: TGTACCAGCAGTTCGACGGGCTCTGGAAACACCATATATTTT. Translating it yields CTSSSTGSGNTIYF.

About this clonotype itself: With a much larger clone just one base away, this may be a read error. This chain links TRBV28 with TRBJ1-2, with 10 bases lining up with TRBD1. V was clipped by 6 bases and J by 12 bases; unmatched bases: 10. This CDR3 spans 13 amino acids. Germline loops: CDR1 MDHEN, CDR2 SYDVKM. CDR3 sequence reads: CASSLGQGLGDTF. CDR3 bases: TGTGCCAGCAGCTTGGGACAGGGGCTAGGCGACACCTTC.

This clonotype was counted at least ten times. Here the CDR3 DNA reads TGTGCCAGCAGCGCCCGCCGGGACGGGTACAATGAGCAGTTCTTC. It codes for CASSARRDGYNEQFF. This chain uses TRBV21-1 with TRBJ2-1; the table assigns TRBD1, which was not confirmed against the DNA. TRBV21-1 is designated a pseudogene. This CDR3 region has 15 residues.

V and J are TRBV5-1 and TRBJ2-1; no clear D. V lost 2 bases and J 8 bases, leaving 11 bases between the germline ends. Germline V gene data show CDR1 as SGHRS and CDR2 as YFSETQ. The CDR3 is 13 residues long. The CDR3 is CASSFPESDEQFF. CDR3 DNA sequence: TGCGCCAGCAGCTTCCCGGAGTCCGATGAGCAGTTCTTC.

Ten or more counts support this clonotype. The chain joins TRBV7-3 to TRBJ1-2; D call uncertain. Germline-derived CDR1 and CDR2 are SGHTA and FQGTGA. This CDR3 spans 15 amino acids. The ends were cut back, 1 base at V and 3 bases at J, with 12 bases in the middle. CDR3 loop: CASSLKEGGYYGYTF. The CDR3 DNA sequence: TGTGCCAGCAGCTTAAAAGAGGGTGGATACTATGGCTACACCTTC. Supplemented by reference TRBV7-3 and TRBJ1-2, the full variable domain reads GAGVSQTPSNKVTEKGKYVELRCDPISGHTALYWYRQSLGQGPEFLIYFQGTGAADDSGLPNDRFFAVRPEGSVSTLKIQRTERGDSAVYLCASSLKEGGYYGYTFGSGTRLTVV.

In this sample, this clonotype turned up many times. The chain links TRBV4-2 to TRBJ2-1; a possible D gene is TRBD2 (5 bases). The germline CDR1 and CDR2 sequences are LGHNA and YNFKEQ. Between the trimmed V and J ends, which lost 0 bases and 3 bases, there was a span of 12 bases. The CDR3 runs to 16 residues. CDR3 nucleotide sequence: TGTGCCAGCAGCCAAGAGTCCAACGGGGTCTACAATGAGCAGTTCTTC. It codes for CASSQESNGVYNEQFF.

This clonotype was detected many times. The genes are TRBV20-1 and TRBJ2-1, with no clear D. Trimming removed 0 bases at V and 0 bases at J, with 6 bases between. CDR1 is DFQATT and CDR2 is SNEGSKA in the germline V gene (reference sequence). This CDR3 contains 14 residues. The CDR3 loop is CSARDGGSYNEQFF. Written as DNA, the CDR3 is TGCAGTGCTAGAGATGGTGGCTCCTACAATGAGCAGTTCTTC.

This clonotype occurred many times. J is TRBJ2-3 and V is TRBV20-1; D not certain. CDR1 is DFQATT and CDR2 is SNEGSKA in the germline V gene (reference sequence). Trimming left V 5 bases short and J 2 bases short, with 2 bases between. The CDR3 sequence is 10 residues long. This chain's CDR3 is CSAYTDTQYF. The CDR3 region has the DNA TGCAGTGCTTACACAGATACGCAGTATTTT.

This clonotype was counted many times. This chain joins TRBV9 and TRBJ2-5; either TRBD1 or TRBD2 may supply D (5 bases each). CDR1 SGDLS and CDR2 YYNGEE come from the germline V gene. Trimming took off 0 bases at V and 5 bases at J, with 11 bases between the two ends. The CDR3 runs 14 residues. The DNA of the CDR3 is TGTGCCAGCAGCGTAGCCCCGGGGCGGGAGACCCAGTACTTC. Its translation: CASSVAPGRETQYF.

This clonotype appeared many times. The chain combines TRBV29-1 with TRBJ2-3; 7 bases fit TRBD2. CDR3 length: 12 amino acids. V lost 7 bases to trimming and J lost 2 bases; unmatched junction nucleotides: 3. In germline, CDR1 is SQVTM, CDR2 ANQGSEA. In nucleotides, the CDR3 is TGCAGCGCACGGGACTACACAGATACGCAGTATTTT. This translates into CSARDYTDTQYF.

This clonotype has at least ten counts. J is TRBJ2-5 and V is TRBV18, with D possibly being TRBD1 (6 bases). CDR3 length: 13 amino acids. Germline CDR1 reads KGHSH; CDR2 reads LQKENI. V was shortened by 8 bases and J by 5 bases, with 15 bases between the two germline ends. The CDR3 protein is CASLRNREETQYF. Written as DNA, the CDR3 is TGTGCCAGCCTTCGTAACAGGGAGGAGACCCAGTACTTC. The full variable domain, rest sourced from reference TRBV18 and TRBJ2-5, is NAGVMQNPRHLVRRRGQEARLRCSPMKGHSHVYWYRQLPEEGLKFMVYLQKENIIDESGMPKERFSAEFPKEGPSILRIQQVVRGDSAAYFCASLRNREETQYFGPGTRLLVL.

This clonotype was detected ten times or more. The chain combines TRBV4-2 with TRBJ2-1; 10 nucleotides agree with TRBD2. The CDR3 contains 15 residues. CDR1 LGHNA and CDR2 YNFKEQ come from the germline V gene. V lost 6 bases, J lost 10 bases, and 12 bases stayed unmatched. The DNA of the CDR3 is TGTGCCAGCAGTCCCCGACTAGCGGGCGGGGGGGAGCAGTTCTTC. Its protein is CASSPRLAGGGEQFF.

This clonotype showed up just a few times. This chain joins TRBV10-2 and TRBJ2-7; tentatively, D is TRBD1 (5 bases). The CDR3 has 14 amino acids. The germline gives CDR1 WSHSY, CDR2 SAAADI. Deletions cut 0 bases from V and 5 bases from J, with 11 bases between. CDR3 nucleotides: TGCGCCAGCAGTGAGTCCAGGGTAATGGACGAGCAGTACTTC. Encoded protein: CASSESRVMDEQYF.

This clonotype appeared many times. The J gene is TRBJ2-1, the V gene TRBV12-3 or TRBV12-4, with 9 bases that match TRBD2. With V trimmed by 5 bases and J by 5 bases, 19 bases remained unmatched. This CDR3 contains 19 residues. CDR3 nucleotides: TGTGCCAGCAGTATCTCCGTAGCGGGAGCTCCACACATCCACAATGAGCAGTTCTTC. This translates into CASSISVAGAPHIHNEQFF.

This clonotype was recorded many times. The gene calls are TRBV5-1 and TRBJ1-1; TRBD1 is a possible D gene (6 bases). Trimming cost V 4 bases and J 3 bases, with 16 bases left between them. This CDR3 region has 15 residues. Germline assignment: CDR1 SGHRS and CDR2 YFSETQ. The CDR3 nucleotides read TGCGCCAGCAGCGAACAGGGAATCGGGGACACTGAAGCTTTCTTT. Amino acids: CASSEQGIGDTEAFF.

This clonotype was found a few times. The chain joins TRBV5-1 to TRBJ1-5, with D hard to call. Germline-derived CDR1 and CDR2 are SGHRS and YFSETQ. V was cut by 2 bases and J by 4 bases, with 13 bases left in between. CDR3 length: 15 amino acids. DNA of the CDR3: TGCGCCAGCAGCTTTGGCCCCGACGGTAATCAGCCCCAGCATTTT. Translated, it gives CASSFGPDGNQPQHF.

This clonotype was detected ten times or more. This rearrangement joins TRBV12-3 or TRBV12-4 to TRBJ1-2, with TRBD1 matching over 8 bases. The CDR3 has 15 residues. V lost 3 bases to trimming and J lost 4 bases; unmatched junction nucleotides: 7. CDR3 nucleotide sequence: TGTGCCAGCAGTTTTGGCACCGGGACAGGCTATGGCTACACCTTC. Amino acids: CASSFGTGTGYGYTF.

The J gene is TRBJ2-3, the V gene TRBV30; 7 positions match TRBD2. Germline CDR1 GTSNPN, CDR2 SVGIG (reference sequence). Trimming cost V 1 base and J 4 bases; bases outside gene matches: 5. The CDR3 sequence is 14 residues long. The CDR3, as DNA: TGTGCCTGGAGTGGCGGGACTACGGCAGATACGCAGTATTTT. This gives the protein CAWSGGTTADTQYF.

This clonotype was seen a handful of times. This rearrangement joins TRBV20-1 to TRBJ2-3, with D maybe TRBD2 (6 bases). CDR1 is DFQATT and CDR2 is SNEGSKA in the germline V gene (reference sequence). CDR3 size: 14 residues. V was cut by 6 bases and J by 0 bases, with 13 bases left in between. The CDR3 bases are TGCAGTGCCTCGGTGGGAGGTAGCACAGATACGCAGTATTTT. This gives the protein CSASVGGSTDTQYF.

This clonotype was counted at least ten times. The chain joins TRBV12-3 or TRBV12-4 to TRBJ2-7; a weak D match, TRBD1 (6 bases). V lost 6 bases, J lost 6 bases, and 12 bases lay in between. CDR3 length: 12 amino acids. The CDR3 nucleotides read TGTGCCAGCAGCTCATACAGGGTCGAGCAGTACTTC. It translates to CASSSYRVEQYF.

At least ten counts were recorded for this clonotype. The CDR3 sequence: CASSYGGRRETQYF. The CDR3, as DNA: TGTGCCAGCAGTTACGGCGGGAGAAGGGAGACCCAGTACTTC. The chain links TRBV6-5 to TRBJ2-5; 7 bases are a match to TRBD2. CDR1 is MNHEY and CDR2 is SVGAGI in the germline V gene. The trim removed 2 bases at V and 5 bases at J, leaving 5 bases unmatched. The CDR3 runs to 14 residues.

In this sample, this clonotype turned up many times. V gene TRBV29-1 combines with J gene TRBJ2-1; 10 bases agree with TRBD2. V lost 8 bases to trimming and J lost 7 bases; unmatched junction nucleotides: 8. The CDR3 sequence is 13 residues long. Germline values: CDR1 SQVTM, CDR2 ANQGSEA. The CDR3 DNA follows: TGCAGCCCCAGGGGACTAGCGAGAAATGAGCAGTTCTTC. This gives the protein CSPRGLARNEQFF.

This clonotype was recorded at least ten times. For the CDR3, the DNA is TGTGCCAGCAGTATACAGGGCCAAGAGACCCAGTACTTC. Translation gives CASSIQGQETQYF. The chain employs TRBV7-9 and TRBJ2-5, with a tentative D call TRBD1 (6 bases). Per the germline V gene, CDR1 is SEHNR and CDR2 is FQNEAQ (reference sequence). Trimming stripped 6 bases from V and 1 base from J, with 9 bases between. The CDR3 sequence is 13 residues long.